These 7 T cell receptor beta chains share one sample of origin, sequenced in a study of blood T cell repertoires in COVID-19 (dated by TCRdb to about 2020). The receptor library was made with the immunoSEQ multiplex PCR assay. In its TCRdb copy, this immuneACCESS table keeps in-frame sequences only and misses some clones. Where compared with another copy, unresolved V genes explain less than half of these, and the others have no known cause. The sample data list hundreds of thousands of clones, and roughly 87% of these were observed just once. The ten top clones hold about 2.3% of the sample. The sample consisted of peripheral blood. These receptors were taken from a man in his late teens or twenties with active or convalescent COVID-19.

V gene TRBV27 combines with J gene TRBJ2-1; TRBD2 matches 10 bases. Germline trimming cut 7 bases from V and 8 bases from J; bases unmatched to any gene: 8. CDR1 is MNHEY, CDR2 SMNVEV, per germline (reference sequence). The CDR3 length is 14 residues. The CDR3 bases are TGTGCCAGCATAGCTAGCGGGAGAGTGCATGAGCAGTTCTTC. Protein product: CASIASGRVHEQFF.

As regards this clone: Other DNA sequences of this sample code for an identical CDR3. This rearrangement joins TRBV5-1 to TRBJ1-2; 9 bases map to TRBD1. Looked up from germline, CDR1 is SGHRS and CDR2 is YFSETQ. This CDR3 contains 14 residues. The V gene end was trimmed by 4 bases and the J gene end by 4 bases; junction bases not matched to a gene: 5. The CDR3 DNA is TGCGCCAGCAGCACCGGACAGGGGAGCTATGGCTACACCTTC. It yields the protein CASSTGQGSYGYTF. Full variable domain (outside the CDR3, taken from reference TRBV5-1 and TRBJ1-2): KAGVTQTPRYLIKTRGQQVTLSCSPISGHRSVSWYQQTPGQGLQFLFEYFSETQRNKGNFPGRFSGRQFSNSRSEMNVSTLELGDSALYLCASSTGQGSYGYTFGSGTRLTVV.

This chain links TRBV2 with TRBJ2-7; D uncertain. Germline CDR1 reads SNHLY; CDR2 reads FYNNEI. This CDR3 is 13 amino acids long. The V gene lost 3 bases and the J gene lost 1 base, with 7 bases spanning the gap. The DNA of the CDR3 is TGTGCCAGCAGTGATAACATGTCCTACGAGCAGTACTTC. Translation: CASSDNMSYEQYF.

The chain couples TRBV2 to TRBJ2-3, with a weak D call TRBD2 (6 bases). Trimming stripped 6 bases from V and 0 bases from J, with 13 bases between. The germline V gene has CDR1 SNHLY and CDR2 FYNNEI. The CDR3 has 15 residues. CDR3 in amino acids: CASRTGTQSTDTQYF. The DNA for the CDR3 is TGTGCCAGCAGGACCGGGACTCAGAGCACAGATACGCAGTATTTT.

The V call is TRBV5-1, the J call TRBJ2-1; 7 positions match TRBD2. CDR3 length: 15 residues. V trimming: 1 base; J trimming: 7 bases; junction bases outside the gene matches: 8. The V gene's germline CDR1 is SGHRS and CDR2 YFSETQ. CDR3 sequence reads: CASSLNAGVRNEQFF. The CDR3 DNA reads TGCGCCAGCAGCTTGAACGCGGGAGTAAGGAATGAGCAGTTCTTC.

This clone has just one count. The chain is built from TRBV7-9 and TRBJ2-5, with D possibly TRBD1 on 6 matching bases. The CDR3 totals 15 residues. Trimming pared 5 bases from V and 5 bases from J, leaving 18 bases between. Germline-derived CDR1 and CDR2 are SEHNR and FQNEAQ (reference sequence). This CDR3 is CASSEVQGIAETQYF. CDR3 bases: TGTGCCAGCAGCGAGGTCCAGGGGATTGCGGAGACCCAGTACTTC.

CDR3 nucleotide sequence: TGTGCCAGCTCACCAACCGGGACAGGGGCGATCGGCTTGAACACTGAAGCTTTCTTT. Amino acid sequence: CASSPTGTGAIGLNTEAFF. The chain carries TRBV18 and TRBJ1-1, with 10 bases aligning to TRBD1. The junction had 12 bases not matched to a gene; V was cut back by 2 bases and J by 0 bases. Germline loops: CDR1 KGHSH, CDR2 LQKENI. The CDR3 consists of 19 residues.